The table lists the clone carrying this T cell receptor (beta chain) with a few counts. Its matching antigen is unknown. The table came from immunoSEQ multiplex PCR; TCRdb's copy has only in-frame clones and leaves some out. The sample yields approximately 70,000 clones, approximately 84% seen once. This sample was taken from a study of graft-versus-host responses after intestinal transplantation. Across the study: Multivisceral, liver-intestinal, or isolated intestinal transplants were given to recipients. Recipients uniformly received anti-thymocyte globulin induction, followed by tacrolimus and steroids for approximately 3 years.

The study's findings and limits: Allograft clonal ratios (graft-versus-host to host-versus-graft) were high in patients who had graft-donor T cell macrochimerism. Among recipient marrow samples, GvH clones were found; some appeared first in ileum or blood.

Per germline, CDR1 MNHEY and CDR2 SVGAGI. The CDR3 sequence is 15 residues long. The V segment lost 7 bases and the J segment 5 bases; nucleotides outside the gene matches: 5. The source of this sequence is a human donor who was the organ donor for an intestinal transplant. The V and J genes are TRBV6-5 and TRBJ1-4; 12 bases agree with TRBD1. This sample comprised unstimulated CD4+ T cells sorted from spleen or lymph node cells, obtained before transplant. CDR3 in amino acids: CASTGTGGPNEKLFF. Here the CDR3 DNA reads TGTGCCAGCACCGGGACAGGGGGCCCAAATGAAAAACTGTTTTTT.